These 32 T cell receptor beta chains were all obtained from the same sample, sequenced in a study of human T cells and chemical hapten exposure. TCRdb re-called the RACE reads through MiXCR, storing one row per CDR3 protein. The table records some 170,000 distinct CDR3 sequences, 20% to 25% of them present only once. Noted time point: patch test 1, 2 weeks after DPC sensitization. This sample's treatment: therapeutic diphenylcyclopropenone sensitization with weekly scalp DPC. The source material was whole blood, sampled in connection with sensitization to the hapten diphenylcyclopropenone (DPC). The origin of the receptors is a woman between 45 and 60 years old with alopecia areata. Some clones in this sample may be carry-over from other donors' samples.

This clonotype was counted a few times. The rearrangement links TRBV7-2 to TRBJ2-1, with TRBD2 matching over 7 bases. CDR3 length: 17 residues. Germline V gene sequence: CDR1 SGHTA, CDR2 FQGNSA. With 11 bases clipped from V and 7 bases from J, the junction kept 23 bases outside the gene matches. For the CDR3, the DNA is TGTGCCGGAGCGGGACCGGCATTTGCGGGAGTTAATAATGAGCAGTTCTTC. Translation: CAGAGPAFAGVNNEQFF.

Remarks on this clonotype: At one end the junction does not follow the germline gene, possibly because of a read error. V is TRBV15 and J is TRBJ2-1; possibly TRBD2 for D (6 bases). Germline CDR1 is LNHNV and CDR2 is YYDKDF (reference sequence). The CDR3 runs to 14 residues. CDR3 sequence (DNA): TGTGCCACCAGCAGAGGGGACTCCCACAATGAGCAGTTCTTC. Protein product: CATSRGDSHNEQFF.

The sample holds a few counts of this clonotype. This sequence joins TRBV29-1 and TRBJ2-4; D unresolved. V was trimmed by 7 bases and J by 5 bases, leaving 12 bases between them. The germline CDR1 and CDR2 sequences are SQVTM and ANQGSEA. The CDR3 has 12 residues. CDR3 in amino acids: CSATPGQNIQYF. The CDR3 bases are TGCAGCGCGACACCGGGTCAAAACATTCAGTACTTC.

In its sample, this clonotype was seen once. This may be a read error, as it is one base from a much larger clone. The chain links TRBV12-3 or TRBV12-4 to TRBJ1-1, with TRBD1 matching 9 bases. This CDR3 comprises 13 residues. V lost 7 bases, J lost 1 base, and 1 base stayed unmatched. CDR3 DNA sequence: TGTGCCAGCAAGGGACAGGGGAACACTGAAGCTTTCTTT. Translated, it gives CASKGQGNTEAFF.

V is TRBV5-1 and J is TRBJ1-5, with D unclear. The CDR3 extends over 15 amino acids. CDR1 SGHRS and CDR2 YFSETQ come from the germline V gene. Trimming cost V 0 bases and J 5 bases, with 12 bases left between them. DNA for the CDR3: TGCGCCAGCAGCTTGGCCGGGGAGATAGATCAGCCCCAGCATTTT. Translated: CASSLAGEIDQPQHF.

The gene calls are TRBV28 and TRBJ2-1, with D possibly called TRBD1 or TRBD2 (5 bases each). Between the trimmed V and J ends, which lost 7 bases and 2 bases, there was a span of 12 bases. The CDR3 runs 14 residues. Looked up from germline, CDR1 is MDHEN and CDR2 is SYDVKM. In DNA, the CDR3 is TGTGCCAGCACCGCAGCGGACACCTACAATGAGCAGTTCTTC. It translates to CASTAADTYNEQFF.

CDR3 in DNA: TGCAGCGTTGTTGGCGGCGGTGGCGGGGAGCTGTTTTTT. It translates to CSVVGGGGGELFF. The V gene is TRBV29-1, the J gene TRBJ2-2; no definite D call. In germline, CDR1 is SQVTM, CDR2 ANQGSEA. The CDR3 has 13 residues. V was trimmed by 4 bases and J by 7 bases, leaving 13 bases between them.

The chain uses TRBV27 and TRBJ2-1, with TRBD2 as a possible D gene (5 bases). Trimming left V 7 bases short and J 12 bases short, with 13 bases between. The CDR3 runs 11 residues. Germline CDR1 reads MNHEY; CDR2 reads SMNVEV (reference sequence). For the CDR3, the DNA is TGTGCCAGCATTAATGGGAGCGGGCAGTTCTTC. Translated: CASINGSGQFF.

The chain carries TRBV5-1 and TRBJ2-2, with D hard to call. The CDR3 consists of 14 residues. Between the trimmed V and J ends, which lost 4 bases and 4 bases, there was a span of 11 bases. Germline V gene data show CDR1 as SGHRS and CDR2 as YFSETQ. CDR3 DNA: TGCGCCAGCAGCCTGTCGAGTAGCACCGGGGAGCTGTTTTTT. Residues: CASSLSSSTGELFF.

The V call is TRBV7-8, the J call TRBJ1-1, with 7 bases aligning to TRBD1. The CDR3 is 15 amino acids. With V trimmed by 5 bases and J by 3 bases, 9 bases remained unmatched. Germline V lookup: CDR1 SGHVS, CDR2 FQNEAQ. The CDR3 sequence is CASSTNRGLYTEAFF. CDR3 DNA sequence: TGTGCCAGCAGCACAAACAGGGGCTTGTACACTGAAGCTTTCTTT.

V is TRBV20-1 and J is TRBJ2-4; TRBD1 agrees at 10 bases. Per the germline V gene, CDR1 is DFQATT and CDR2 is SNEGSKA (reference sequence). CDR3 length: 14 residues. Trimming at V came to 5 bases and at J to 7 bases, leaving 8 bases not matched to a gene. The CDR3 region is CSALGRGQGNIQYF. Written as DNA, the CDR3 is TGCAGTGCTCTAGGCCGGGGACAGGGGAACATTCAGTACTTC.

The CDR3 DNA sequence: TGCAGTGCTAGAGTGGGCAGGGGAGAGGTTCAGGGCTACACCTTC. Amino acid sequence: CSARVGRGEVQGYTF. The chain combines TRBV20-1 with TRBJ1-2; D may be TRBD1 (6 bases). Per germline, CDR1 DFQATT and CDR2 SNEGSKA (reference sequence). V gave up 1 base and J gave up 8 bases, with 20 bases separating them. The CDR3 contains 15 residues.

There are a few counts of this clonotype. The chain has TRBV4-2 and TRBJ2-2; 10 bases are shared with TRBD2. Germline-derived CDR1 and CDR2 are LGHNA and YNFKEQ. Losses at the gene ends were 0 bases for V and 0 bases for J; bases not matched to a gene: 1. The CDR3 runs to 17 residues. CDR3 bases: TGTGCCAGCAGCCAAGAACTAGCGGGAACGAACACCGGGGAGCTGTTTTTT. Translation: CASSQELAGTNTGELFF.

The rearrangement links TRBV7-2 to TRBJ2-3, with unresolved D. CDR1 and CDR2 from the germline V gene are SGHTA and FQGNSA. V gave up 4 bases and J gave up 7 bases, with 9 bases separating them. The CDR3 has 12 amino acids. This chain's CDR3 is CASSSSRYTQYF. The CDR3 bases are TGTGCCAGCAGCTCTTCCCGGTATACGCAGTATTTT.

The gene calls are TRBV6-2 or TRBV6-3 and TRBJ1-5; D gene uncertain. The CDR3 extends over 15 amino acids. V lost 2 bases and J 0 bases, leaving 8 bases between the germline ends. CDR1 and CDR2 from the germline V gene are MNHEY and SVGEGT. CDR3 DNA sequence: TGTGCCAGCAGTTACGGGCACTATAGCAATCAGCCCCAGCATTTT. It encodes CASSYGHYSNQPQHF.

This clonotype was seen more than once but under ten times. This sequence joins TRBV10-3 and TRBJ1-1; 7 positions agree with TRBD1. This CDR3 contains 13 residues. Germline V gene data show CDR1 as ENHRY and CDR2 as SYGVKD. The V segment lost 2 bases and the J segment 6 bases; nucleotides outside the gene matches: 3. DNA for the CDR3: TGTGCCATCAGTGAGGACAGGGTAGCTGAAGCTTTCTTT. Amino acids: CAISEDRVAEAFF.

This chain's CDR3 is CASSLNRDKLFF. DNA for the CDR3: TGTGCCAGCAGTTTGAACAGGGATAAGCTGTTTTTT. The chain couples TRBV12-3 or TRBV12-4 to TRBJ2-2; tentative D call: TRBD1 (6 bases). Trimming cost V 3 bases and J 12 bases, with 11 bases left between them. The CDR3 is made up of 12 amino acids.

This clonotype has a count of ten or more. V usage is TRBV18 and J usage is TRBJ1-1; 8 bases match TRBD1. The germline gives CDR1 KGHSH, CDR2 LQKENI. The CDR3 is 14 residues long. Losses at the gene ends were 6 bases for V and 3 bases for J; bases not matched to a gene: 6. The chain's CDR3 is CASSQQGADTEAFF. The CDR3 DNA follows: TGTGCCAGCTCTCAGCAGGGGGCGGACACTGAAGCTTTCTTT.

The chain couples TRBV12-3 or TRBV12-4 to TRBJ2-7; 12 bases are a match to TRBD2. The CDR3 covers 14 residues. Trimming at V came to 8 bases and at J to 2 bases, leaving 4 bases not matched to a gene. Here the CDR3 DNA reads TGTGCCAGCCAACTAGCGGGAGGAACCTACGAGCAGTACTTC. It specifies CASQLAGGTYEQYF.

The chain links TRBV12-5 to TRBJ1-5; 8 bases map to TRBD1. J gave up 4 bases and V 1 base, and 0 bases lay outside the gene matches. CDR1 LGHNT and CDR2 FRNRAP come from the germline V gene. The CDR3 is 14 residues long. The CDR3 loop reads CASGLGQGNQPQHF. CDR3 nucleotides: TGTGCTAGTGGTTTGGGACAGGGGAATCAGCCCCAGCATTTT.

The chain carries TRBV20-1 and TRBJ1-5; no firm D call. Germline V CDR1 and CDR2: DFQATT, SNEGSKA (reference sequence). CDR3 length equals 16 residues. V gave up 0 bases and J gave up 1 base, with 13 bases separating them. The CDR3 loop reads CSARDLGKGSNQPQHF. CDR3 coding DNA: TGCAGTGCTAGAGATCTTGGTAAGGGCAGCAATCAGCCCCAGCATTTT.

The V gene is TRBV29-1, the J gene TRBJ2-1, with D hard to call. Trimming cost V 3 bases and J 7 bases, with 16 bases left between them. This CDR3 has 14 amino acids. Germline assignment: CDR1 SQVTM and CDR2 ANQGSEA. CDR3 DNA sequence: TGCAGCGTTGAGTGGCTAGTGGGTGGAAATGAGCAGTTCTTC. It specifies CSVEWLVGGNEQFF.

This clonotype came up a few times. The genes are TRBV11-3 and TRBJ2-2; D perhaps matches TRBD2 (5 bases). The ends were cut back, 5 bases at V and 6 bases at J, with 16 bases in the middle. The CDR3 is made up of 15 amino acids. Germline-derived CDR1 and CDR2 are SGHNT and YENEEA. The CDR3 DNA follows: TGTGCCAGCAGCGCGTATCTAGCAGTGGCCGGGGAGCTGTTTTTT. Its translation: CASSAYLAVAGELFF.

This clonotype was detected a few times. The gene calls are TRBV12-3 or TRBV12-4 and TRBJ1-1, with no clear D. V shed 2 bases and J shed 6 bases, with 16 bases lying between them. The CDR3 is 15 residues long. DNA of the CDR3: TGTGCCAGCAGTTTATTTATGGGGTGGAGAGCTGAAGCTTTCTTT. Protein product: CASSLFMGWRAEAFF.

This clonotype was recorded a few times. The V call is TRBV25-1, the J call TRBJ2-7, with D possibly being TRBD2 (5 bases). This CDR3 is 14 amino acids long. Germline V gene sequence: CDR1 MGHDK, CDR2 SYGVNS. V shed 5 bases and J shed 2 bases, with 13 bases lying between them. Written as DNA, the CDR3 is TGTGCCAGCAGTAACCGGACGGGAACCTACGAGCAGTACTTC. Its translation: CASSNRTGTYEQYF.

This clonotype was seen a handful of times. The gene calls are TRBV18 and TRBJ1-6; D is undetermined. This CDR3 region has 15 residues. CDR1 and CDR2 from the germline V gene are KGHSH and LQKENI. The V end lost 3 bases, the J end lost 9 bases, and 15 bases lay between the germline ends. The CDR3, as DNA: TGTGCCAGCTCACCCACGACAAGGATGGGTTCACCCCTCCACTTT. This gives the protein CASSPTTRMGSPLHF.

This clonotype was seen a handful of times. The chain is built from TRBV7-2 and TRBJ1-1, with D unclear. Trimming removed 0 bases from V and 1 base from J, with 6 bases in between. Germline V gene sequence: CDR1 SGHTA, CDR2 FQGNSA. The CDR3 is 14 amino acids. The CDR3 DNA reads TGTGCCAGCAGCTTAGCTTGGAAGAACACTGAAGCTTTCTTT. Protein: CASSLAWKNTEAFF.

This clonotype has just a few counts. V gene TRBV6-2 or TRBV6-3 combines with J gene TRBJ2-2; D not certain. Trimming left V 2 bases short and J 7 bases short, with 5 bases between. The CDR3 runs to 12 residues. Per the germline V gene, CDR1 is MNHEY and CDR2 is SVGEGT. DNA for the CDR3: TGTGCCAGCAGTTACGGGTTCGGGGAGCTGTTTTTT. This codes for CASSYGFGELFF.

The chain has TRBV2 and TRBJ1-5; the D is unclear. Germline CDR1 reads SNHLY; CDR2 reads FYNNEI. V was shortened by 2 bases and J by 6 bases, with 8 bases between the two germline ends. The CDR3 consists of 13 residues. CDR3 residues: CASSEKPGQPQHF. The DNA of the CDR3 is TGTGCCAGCAGTGAAAAGCCTGGTCAGCCCCAGCATTTT.

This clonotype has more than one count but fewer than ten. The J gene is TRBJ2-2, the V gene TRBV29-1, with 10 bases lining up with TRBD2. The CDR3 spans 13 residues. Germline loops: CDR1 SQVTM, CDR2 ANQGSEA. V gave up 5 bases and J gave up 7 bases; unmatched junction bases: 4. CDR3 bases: TGCAGCGTTATAGCGGGAGGAAACGGGGAGCTGTTTTTT. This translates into CSVIAGGNGELFF.

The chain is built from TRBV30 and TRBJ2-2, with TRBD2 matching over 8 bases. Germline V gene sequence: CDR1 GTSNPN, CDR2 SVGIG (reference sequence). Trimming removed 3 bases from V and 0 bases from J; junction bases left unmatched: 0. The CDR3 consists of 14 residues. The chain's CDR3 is CAWRGLANTGELFF. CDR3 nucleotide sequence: TGTGCCTGGAGGGGACTAGCGAACACCGGGGAGCTGTTTTTT.

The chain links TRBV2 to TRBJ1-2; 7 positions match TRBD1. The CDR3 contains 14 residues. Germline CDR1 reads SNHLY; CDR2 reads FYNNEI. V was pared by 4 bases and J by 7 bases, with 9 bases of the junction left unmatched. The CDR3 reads CASSVLTSGGGYTF. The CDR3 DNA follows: TGTGCCAGCAGTGTTTTGACATCAGGGGGTGGCTACACCTTC.